The 10 T cell receptor beta chains reported below all come from one sample, sequenced in a study of response to subunit inactivated influenza vaccine listed by TCRdb under 2018. The library was generated by RT-PCR. The sequencer listed for this sample is Illumina HiSeq 2500. TCRdb took the public reads, trimmed them with fastp at Q25, ran MiXCR for clone calling and kept in-frame beta chains. Under each unique CDR3 protein, matching rows form one entry showing the most common genes and DNA. In all, the sample holds fewer than 600,000 distinct CDR3 sequences, and less than 7.5% of those were seen once. The ten largest make up 13% of the sample. Source: PBMCs from blood, taken around 25 months after vaccination. The receptors shown here come from a man aged 50 to 69 who received an inactivated influenza vaccine. Donor details come from another sample of the same person, matched by shared clones.

The V and J genes are TRBV5-1 and TRBJ2-2, with D tentatively TRBD1 (5 bases). Germline loops: CDR1 SGHRS, CDR2 YFSETQ. The CDR3 loop spans 16 amino acids. V was pared by 1 base and J by 2 bases, with 12 bases between. The CDR3: CASSLSRQTNTGELFF. CDR3 sequence (DNA): TGCGCCAGCAGCTTGTCGAGACAGACAAACACCGGGGAGCTGTTTTTT. Supplemented by reference TRBV5-1 and TRBJ2-2, the full variable domain reads KAGVTQTPRYLIKTRGQQVTLSCSPISGHRSVSWYQQTPGQGLQFLFEYFSETQRNKGNFPGRFSGRQFSNSRSEMNVSTLELGDSALYLCASSLSRQTNTGELFFGEGSRLTVL.

In the case of this clonotype: One end of the junction varies from germline; a read error may be responsible. The CDR3 loop is CASSPTGGNQSQHF. CDR3 nucleotide sequence: TGTGCCAGCTCACCGACAGGGGGAAATCAGTCCCAGCATTTT. The rearrangement uses TRBV18 and TRBJ1-5; 9 bases line up with TRBD1. Per germline, CDR1 KGHSH and CDR2 LQKENI. CDR3 length: 14 residues.

The sample holds a few counts of this clonotype. The chain joins TRBV29-1 to TRBJ1-3; tentatively, D is TRBD1 (6 bases). Trimming pared 4 bases from V and 0 bases from J, leaving 10 bases between. The CDR3 has 14 residues. Germline values: CDR1 SQVTM, CDR2 ANQGSEA. CDR3 sequence: CSVAGQYSGNTIYF. DNA of the CDR3: TGCAGCGTTGCCGGACAGTACTCTGGAAACACCATATATTTT.

V is TRBV20-1 and J is TRBJ2-5, with D unresolved. CDR3 length: 13 residues. The V end lost 2 bases, the J end lost 2 bases, and 9 bases lay between the germline ends. The germline CDR1 and CDR2 sequences are DFQATT and SNEGSKA (reference sequence). CDR3 region: CSARRATQETQYF. CDR3 DNA: TGCAGTGCTAGAAGGGCTACACAAGAGACCCAGTACTTC.

This clonotype was seen repeatedly, ten times or more. The rearrangement joins TRBV5-6 to TRBJ2-7; no reliable D call. V shed 2 bases and J shed 5 bases, with 5 bases lying between them. This CDR3 contains 11 residues. Germline V gene sequence: CDR1 SGHDT, CDR2 YYEEEE. The CDR3 protein is CASSLNHEQYF. For the CDR3, the DNA is TGTGCCAGCAGCTTAAACCACGAGCAGTACTTC. The full variable domain, with the rest looked up from reference TRBV5-6 and TRBJ2-7, is DAGVTQSPTHLIKTRGQQVTLRCSPKSGHDTVSWYQQALGQGPQFIFQYYEEEERQRGNFPDRFSGHQFPNYSSELNVNALLLGDSALYLCASSLNHEQYFGPGTRLTVT.

This chain links TRBV25-1 with TRBJ2-7, with D tentatively TRBD2 (5 bases). The CDR3 is made up of 16 amino acids. Germline V gene data show CDR1 as MGHDK and CDR2 as SYGVNS. Trimming pared 8 bases from V and 5 bases from J, leaving 25 bases between. CDR3 amino acids: CASRRAGGRNRHEQYF. CDR3 DNA sequence: TGTGCCAGCCGGCGGGCCGGCGGGCGGAACCGGCACGAGCAGTACTTC.

CDR3 residues: CSVERGVRDEQYF. The CDR3 DNA is TGCAGCGTTGAACGGGGGGTGAGGGACGAGCAGTACTTC. The V gene is TRBV29-1, the J gene TRBJ2-7, with 7 bases lining up with TRBD2. Looked up from germline, CDR1 is SQVTM and CDR2 is ANQGSEA. The CDR3 covers 13 residues. Trimming at V came to 2 bases and at J to 5 bases, leaving 6 bases not matched to a gene.

This clonotype has just a few counts. The V call is TRBV4-1, the J call TRBJ1-6, with D tentatively TRBD1 (5 bases). The length of the CDR3 is 18 residues. Germline CDR1 reads MGHRA; CDR2 reads YSYEKL. V was pared by 3 bases and J by 4 bases, with 19 bases between. The CDR3 reads CASSHGSHGGGYNSPLHF. The CDR3 bases are TGCGCCAGCAGCCACGGGTCCCACGGGGGAGGTTATAATTCACCCCTCCACTTT.

This clonotype has ten or more counts. In nucleotides, the CDR3 is TGCGCCAGCAGCCACCTACGTAACTTGGGCACAGATACGCAGTATTTT. It yields the protein CASSHLRNLGTDTQYF. This chain links TRBV4-3 with TRBJ2-3; D remains ambiguous. Trimming cost V 3 bases and J 1 base, with 14 bases left between them. CDR1 is LGHNA and CDR2 is YSLEER in the germline V gene. CDR3 length equals 16 residues.

This clonotype is a singleton in its sample. A read error may be the cause here, since a much bigger clone is one base away. The J gene is TRBJ2-3, the V gene TRBV12-3 or TRBV12-4; 8 positions agree with TRBD2. V lost 11 bases to trimming and J lost 4 bases; unmatched junction nucleotides: 8. This CDR3 is 13 amino acids long. The DNA of the CDR3 is TGTGCCGGCACCGGCGGGGGGCCAGATACGCAGTATTTT. Its protein product is CAGTGGGPDTQYF.